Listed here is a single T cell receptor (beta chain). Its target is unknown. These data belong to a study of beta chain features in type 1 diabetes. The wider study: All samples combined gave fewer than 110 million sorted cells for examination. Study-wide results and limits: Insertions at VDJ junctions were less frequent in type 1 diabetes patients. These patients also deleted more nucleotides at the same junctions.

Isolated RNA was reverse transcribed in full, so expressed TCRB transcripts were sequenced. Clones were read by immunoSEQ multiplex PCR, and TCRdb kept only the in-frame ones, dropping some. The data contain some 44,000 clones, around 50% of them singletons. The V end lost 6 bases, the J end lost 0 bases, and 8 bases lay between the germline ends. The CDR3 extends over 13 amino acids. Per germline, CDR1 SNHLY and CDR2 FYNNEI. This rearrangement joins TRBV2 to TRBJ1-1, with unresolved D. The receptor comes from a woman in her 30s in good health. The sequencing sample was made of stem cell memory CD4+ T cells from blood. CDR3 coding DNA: TGTGCCAGCAGGTCGGTAATGAACACTGAAGCTTTCTTT. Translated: CASRSVMNTEAFF.